Each of the 17 T cell receptor beta chains below was sequenced from the same sample in a study of blood T cell repertoires in COVID-19. Libraries were prepared by immunoSEQ multiplex PCR; TCRdb keeps only in-frame clonotypes and omits some of them. The data show 470,000 or so clones, 80% to 90% seen once. The material sequenced was peripheral blood. These TCRs come from a human donor in a cohort sampled during active COVID-19.

The rearrangement links TRBV7-2 to TRBJ2-7, with TRBD2 matching over 12 bases. The CDR3 spans 16 residues. V lost 5 bases to trimming and J lost 4 bases; unmatched junction nucleotides: 9. In germline, CDR1 is SGHTA, CDR2 FQGNSA. The CDR3 coding sequence is TGTGCCAGCAGCCCTAGGACTAGCGGGACCGGGTACGAGCAGTACTTC. This encodes CASSPRTSGTGYEQYF.

The chain carries TRBV11-2 and TRBJ2-7; D might be TRBD2 (7 bases). The germline V gene encodes CDR1 SGHAT and CDR2 FQNNGV. Between the trimmed V and J ends, which lost 11 bases and 2 bases, there was a span of 22 bases. This CDR3 comprises 15 residues. The CDR3, as DNA: TGTGCCGGGGGGGGACAAGGTTCAGAGGCCTACGAGCAGTACTTC. It codes for CAGGGQGSEAYEQYF.

V is TRBV30 and J is TRBJ1-2; D is uncertain. V was clipped by 2 bases and J by 4 bases, with 11 bases between them. This CDR3 spans 13 amino acids. CDR1 and CDR2 (germline): GTSNPN, SVGIG (reference sequence). The CDR3 bases are TGTGCCTGGAGTTCGGGGTCTGGCTATGGCTACACCTTC. The encoded protein is CAWSSGSGYGYTF.

This clone has more than one count but fewer than ten. The chain employs TRBV6-2 or TRBV6-3 and TRBJ2-7; the match to TRBD2 covers 11 bases. Per germline, CDR1 MNHEY and CDR2 SVGEGT. This CDR3 spans 16 amino acids. The V gene end was trimmed by 6 bases and the J gene end by 2 bases; junction bases not matched to a gene: 9. The CDR3 nucleotides are TGTGCCAGCAGCCCCATTAGCGGGAGGGTCGCCTACGAGCAGTACTTC. As protein: CASSPISGRVAYEQYF.

Comment on this clone: Other DNA sequences in this specimen translate into the identical CDR3. V gene TRBV2 combines with J gene TRBJ2-3, with 7 bases aligning to TRBD2. Germline V CDR1 and CDR2: SNHLY, FYNNEI. The V gene end was trimmed by 8 bases and the J gene end by 1 base; junction bases not matched to a gene: 6. The CDR3 is 14 residues long. This CDR3 reads CASARLARTDTQYF. The CDR3 bases are TGTGCCAGCGCCCGACTAGCCCGCACAGATACGCAGTATTTT. The entire variable domain, with the rest obtained from reference TRBV2 and TRBJ2-3, is as follows: EPEVTQTPSHQVTQMGQEVILRCVPISNHLYFYWYRQILGQKVEFLVSFYNNEISEKSEIFDDQFSVERPDGSNFTLKIRSTKLEDSAMYFCASARLARTDTQYFGPGTRLTVL.

The genes are TRBV10-3 and TRBJ2-2, with a weak D call TRBD1 (7 bases). CDR3 size: 15 residues. The ends were cut back, 3 bases at V and 4 bases at J, with 12 bases in the middle. Germline V gene lookup returns CDR1 ENHRY and CDR2 SYGVKD. The CDR3 reads CAISDGGGGTGELFF. CDR3 coding DNA: TGTGCCATCAGTGATGGAGGGGGCGGCACCGGGGAGCTGTTTTTT.

V gene TRBV30 combines with J gene TRBJ1-4, with a weak D call TRBD1 (5 bases). From germline, CDR1 is GTSNPN and CDR2 SVGIG (reference sequence). The CDR3 covers 13 residues. Trimming cost V 5 bases and J 5 bases, with 12 bases left between them. This chain's CDR3 is CAWLSGGNEKLFF. The DNA for the CDR3 is TGTGCCTGGCTGTCCGGGGGAAATGAAAAACTGTTTTTT. Full variable domain (missing parts from reference TRBV30 and TRBJ1-4): SQTIHQWPATLVQPVGSPLSLECTVEGTSNPNLYWYRQAAGRGLQLLFYSVGIGQISSEVPQNLSASRPQDRQFILSSKKLLLSDSGFYLCAWLSGGNEKLFFGSGTQLSVL.

This clone was found many times. V is TRBV3-1 (or the pseudogene TRBV3-2) and J is TRBJ2-3; 11 positions agree with TRBD2. The CDR3 totals 15 residues. V shed 4 bases, J shed 8 bases, and the junction held 8 bases outside the gene matches. Germline V gene lookup returns CDR1 LGHDT and CDR2 YNNKEL (reference sequence). The CDR3 sequence: CASSRRLAGSGTQYF. As DNA, the CDR3 is TGTGCCAGCAGCCGAAGACTAGCGGGATCCGGTACGCAGTATTTT.

CDR3 bases: TGTGCCAGTAGTAACAACAATGCTGGGGCCAACGTCCTGACTTTC. Translation: CASSNNNAGANVLTF. The chain joins TRBV19 to TRBJ2-6, with D uncertain. The germline CDR1 and CDR2 sequences are LNHDA and SQIVND (reference sequence). This CDR3 has 15 amino acids. V was clipped by 4 bases and J by 2 bases, with 9 bases between them.

The chain carries TRBV30 and TRBJ2-7; 11 bases agree with TRBD2. CDR1 and CDR2 (germline): GTSNPN, SVGIG (reference sequence). This CDR3 is 14 amino acids long. Unmatched junction bases numbered 2, after V lost 0 bases and J lost 4 bases. In DNA, the CDR3 is TGTGCCTGGAGTGTGACTAGCGGGACGTACGAGCAGTACTTC. It codes for CAWSVTSGTYEQYF.

In the case of this clone: The same CDR3 is also encoded by other DNA sequences in this sample. The V gene is TRBV3-1 (or the pseudogene TRBV3-2), the J gene TRBJ2-7, with a weak D call TRBD1 (5 bases). The ends were cut back, 9 bases at V and 3 bases at J, with 12 bases in the middle. The CDR3 runs to 12 residues. The germline V gene encodes CDR1 LGHDT and CDR2 YNNKEL (reference sequence). Written as DNA, the CDR3 is TGTGCCAGTAGTAGGGGCCTCTACGAGCAGTACTTC. It yields the protein CASSRGLYEQYF.

The chain links TRBV10-3 to TRBJ2-1; possible D gene TRBD2, 5 bases. Germline CDR1 reads ENHRY; CDR2 reads SYGVKD. Trimming left V 4 bases short and J 1 base short, with 17 bases between. The CDR3 extends over 17 amino acids. The CDR3, as DNA: TGTGCCATCAGTGCGCGGGCCCTGTTAGGGTCCTACAATGAGCAGTTCTTC. Its translation is CAISARALLGSYNEQFF.

J is TRBJ1-6 and V is TRBV6-6; 9 nucleotides line up with TRBD1. V lost 0 bases to trimming and J lost 9 bases; unmatched junction nucleotides: 6. The CDR3 sequence is 16 residues long. CDR1 MNHNY and CDR2 SVGAGI come from the germline V gene (reference sequence). The CDR3 sequence is CASSYSIQGASSPLHF. The DNA for the CDR3 is TGTGCCAGCAGTTACTCGATACAGGGGGCAAGTTCACCCCTCCACTTT.

This chain uses TRBV7-9 with TRBJ1-1; possible D gene TRBD1, 5 bases. CDR1 SEHNR and CDR2 FQNEAQ come from the germline V gene (reference sequence). Trimming took 3 bases from V and 6 from J, leaving 14 bases between them. The CDR3 sequence is 14 residues long. This CDR3 is CASSFGGMGAEAFF. CDR3 in DNA: TGTGCCAGCAGCTTCGGGGGGATGGGGGCTGAAGCTTTCTTT.

The CDR3 protein is CASGRTGVAEKLFF. In nucleotides, the CDR3 is TGTGCCAGCGGCAGGACAGGGGTGGCTGAAAAACTGTTTTTT. The genes are TRBV6-5 and TRBJ1-4; TRBD1 matches at 9 bases. The CDR3 is made up of 14 amino acids. The germline V gene encodes CDR1 MNHEY and CDR2 SVGAGI. Trimming at V came to 8 bases and at J to 7 bases, leaving 8 bases not matched to a gene.

As concerns this clone: The sample contains more than one DNA sequence encoding this CDR3. The V and J genes are TRBV19 and TRBJ2-5; weak D call: TRBD2 (5 bases). Trimming pared 2 bases from V and 5 bases from J, leaving 9 bases between. The CDR3 runs 13 residues. The V gene's germline CDR1 is LNHDA and CDR2 SQIVND (reference sequence). The chain's CDR3 is CASSITGSETQYF. Written as DNA, the CDR3 is TGTGCCAGTAGTATAACTGGGAGTGAGACCCAGTACTTC.

The gene calls are TRBV28 and TRBJ1-2, with a tentative D call TRBD1 (5 bases). CDR1 MDHEN and CDR2 SYDVKM come from the germline V gene. There are 18 residues in the CDR3. V was trimmed by 5 bases and J by 8 bases, leaving 30 bases between them. This chain's CDR3 is CASSHLEGLAGHGWGYTF. CDR3 sequence (DNA): TGTGCCAGCAGTCATTTGGAGGGGCTGGCGGGTCACGGCTGGGGCTACACCTTC.